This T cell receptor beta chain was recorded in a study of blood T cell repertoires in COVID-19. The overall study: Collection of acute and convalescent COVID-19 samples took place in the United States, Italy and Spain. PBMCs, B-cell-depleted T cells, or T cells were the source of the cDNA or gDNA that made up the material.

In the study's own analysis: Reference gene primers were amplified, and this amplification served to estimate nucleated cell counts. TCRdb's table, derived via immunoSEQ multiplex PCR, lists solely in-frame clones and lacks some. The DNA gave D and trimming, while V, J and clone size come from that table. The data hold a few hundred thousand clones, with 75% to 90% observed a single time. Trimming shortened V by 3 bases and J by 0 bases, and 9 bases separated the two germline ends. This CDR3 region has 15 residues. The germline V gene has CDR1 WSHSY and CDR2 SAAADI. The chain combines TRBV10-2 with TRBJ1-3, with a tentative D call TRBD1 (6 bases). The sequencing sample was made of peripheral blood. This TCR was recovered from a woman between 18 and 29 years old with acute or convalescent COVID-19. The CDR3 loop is CASSEGGSSGNTIYF. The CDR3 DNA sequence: TGCGCCAGCAGTGAAGGGGGATCCTCTGGAAACACCATATATTTT.